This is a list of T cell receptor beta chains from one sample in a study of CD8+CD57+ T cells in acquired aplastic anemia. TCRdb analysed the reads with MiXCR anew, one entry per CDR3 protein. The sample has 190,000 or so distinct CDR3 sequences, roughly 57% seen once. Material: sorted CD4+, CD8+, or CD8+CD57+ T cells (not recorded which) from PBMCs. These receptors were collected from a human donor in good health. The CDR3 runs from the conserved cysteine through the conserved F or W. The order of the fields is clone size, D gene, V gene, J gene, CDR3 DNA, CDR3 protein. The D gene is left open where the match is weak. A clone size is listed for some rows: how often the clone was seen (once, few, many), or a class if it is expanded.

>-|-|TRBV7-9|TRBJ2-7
TGTGCCAGCAGCTTTTCGCAGGGTGGCTACGAGCAGTACTTC
CASSFSQGGYEQYF
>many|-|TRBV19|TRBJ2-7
TGTGCCAGTAGTATAGGCCCCTACGAGCAGTACTTC
CASSIGPYEQYF
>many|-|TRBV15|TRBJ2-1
TGTGCCACCAGCGGGGGGGGCAGGCTGGATGAGCAGTTCTTC
CATSGGGRLDEQFF
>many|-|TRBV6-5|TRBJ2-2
TGTGCCAGCAGTTACTCGACTGCCGGCGGCACCGGGGAGCTGTTTTTT
CASSYSTAGGTGELFF
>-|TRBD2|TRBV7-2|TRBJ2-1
TGTGCCAGCAGCTTAGGCCCAGCGGGGATTTTAAGCTCCTACAATGAGCAGTTCTTC
CASSLGPAGILSSYNEQFF
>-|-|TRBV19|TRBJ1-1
TGTGCCAGTAGTGCACGGGGGGTTAGGTTCGCTGAAGCTTTCTTT
CASSARGVRFAEAFF
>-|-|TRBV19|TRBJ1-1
TGTGCCAGTAGTATCTTGGACAATTACTTACCGAACACTGAAGCTTTCTTT
CASSILDNYLPNTEAFF
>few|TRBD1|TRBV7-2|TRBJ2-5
TGTGCCAGCAGCGCCCTTGGGACAGGGTGGACGGTGGAGACCCAGTACTTC
CASSALGTGWTVETQYF
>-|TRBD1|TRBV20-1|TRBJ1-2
TGCAGTGCTCAGATCCTGACAGGGAATTATGGCTACACCTTC
CSAQILTGNYGYTF
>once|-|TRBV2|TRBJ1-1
TGTGCCAGCCTGACAGATCTCAACACTGAAGCTTTCTTT
CASLTDLNTEAFF
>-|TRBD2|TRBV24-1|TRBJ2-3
TGTGCCACCAGTGACGGACTTAGCGGGGGGGCCAGAGATACGCAGTATTTT
CATSDGLSGGARDTQYF
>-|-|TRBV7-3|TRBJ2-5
TGTGCCAGCAGCTTCCTAGACCAAGAGACCCAGTACTTC
CASSFLDQETQYF
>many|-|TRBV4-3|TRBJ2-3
TGCGCCAGCAGCCAAGTACTACGGTTCACGGGAAGCACAGATACGCAGTATTTT
CASSQVLRFTGSTDTQYF
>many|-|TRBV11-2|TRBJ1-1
TGTGCCAGCAGCTTAGAAGGGTGGATGAACACTGAAGCTTTCTTT
CASSLEGWMNTEAFF
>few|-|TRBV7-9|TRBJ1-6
TGTGCCAGCTCAACGGGAGTGTATAATTCACCCCTCCACTTT
CASSTGVYNSPLHF
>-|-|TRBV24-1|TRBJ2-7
TGTGCCACCCCGGCCTACGAGCAGTACTTC
CATPAYEQYF
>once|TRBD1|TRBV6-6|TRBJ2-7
TGTGCCAGCAGTCGCGGACAGGGTCCGGACGAGCGGTACTTC
CASSRGQGPDERYF
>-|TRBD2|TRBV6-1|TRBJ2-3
TGTGCCAGCAGTTACCTAAGCGGGGCAAGCACAGATACGCAGTATTTT
CASSYLSGASTDTQYF
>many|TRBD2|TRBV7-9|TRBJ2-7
TGTGCCAGCACCCAATCGGGGGGGGAGAGCTCCTACGAGCAGTACTTC
CASTQSGGESSYEQYF
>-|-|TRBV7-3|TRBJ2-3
TGTGCCAGCATGTCGACAGTTGGGTTCATGACAGATACGCAGTATTTT
CASMSTVGFMTDTQYF
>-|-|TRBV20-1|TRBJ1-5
TGCAGTGCTAGAGATCTCGGACAACATAGCAATCAGCCCCAGCATTTT
CSARDLGQHSNQPQHF
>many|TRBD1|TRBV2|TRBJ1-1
TGTGCCAGCAGTGGCACTTCGGGACAGACGATGAACACTGAAGCTTTCTTT
CASSGTSGQTMNTEAFF
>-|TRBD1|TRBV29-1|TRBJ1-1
TGCAGCGTGGGACAGGGGGCTGGTGGCACTGAAGCTTTCTTT
CSVGQGAGGTEAFF
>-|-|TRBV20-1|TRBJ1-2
TGCAGTGCTAGACGGGATGCCAACTATGGCTACACCTTC
CSARRDANYGYTF
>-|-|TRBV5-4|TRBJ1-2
TGTGCCAGCAGCTTGGTTGGCCAGGTCGGCTATGGCTACACCTTC
CASSLVGQVGYGYTF
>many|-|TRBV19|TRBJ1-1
TGTGCCAGTAGCCGGGTAGACAACACTGAAGCTTTCTTT
CASSRVDNTEAFF
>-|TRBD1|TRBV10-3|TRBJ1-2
TGTGCCATCAGTGACGGGACAGGGGCCTATGGCTACACCTTC
CAISDGTGAYGYTF
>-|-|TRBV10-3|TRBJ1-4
TGTGCCATCAGGGACGCAACTAATGAAAAACTGTTTTTT
CAIRDATNEKLFF
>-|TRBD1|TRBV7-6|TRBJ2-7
TGTGCCAGCAGCTTAGAAGTTGACAGGGCCGGGTACGAGCAGTACTTC
CASSLEVDRAGYEQYF
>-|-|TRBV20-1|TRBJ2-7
TGCAGTGCTCGCGAAGGGGGGGATAACTACGAGCAGTACTTC
CSAREGGDNYEQYF
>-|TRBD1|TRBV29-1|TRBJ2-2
TGCAGCGTTGAGGGGTGGACAGGGACCGGGGAGCTGTTTTTT
CSVEGWTGTGELFF
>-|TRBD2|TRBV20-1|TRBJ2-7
TGCAGTGCGGGGACTAGCGGGAGAAGAAGCTCCTACGAGCAGTACTTC
CSAGTSGRRSSYEQYF
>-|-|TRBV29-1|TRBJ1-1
TGCAGCGTTGATCCCAGGGTTTTT
CSVDPRVF
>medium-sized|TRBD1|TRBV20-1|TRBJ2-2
TGCAGTGCTAGAGACCAGGAGACAGGGGACACCGGGGAGCTGTTTTTT
CSARDQETGDTGELFF
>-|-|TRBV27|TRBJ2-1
TGTGCCAGCAGTTTTACCGGGAGCTACAATGAGCAGTTCTTC
CASSFTGSYNEQFF
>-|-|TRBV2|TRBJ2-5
TGTGCCAACAGTGAAGGGCAGGTGGGAGAGACCCAGTACTTC
CANSEGQVGETQYF
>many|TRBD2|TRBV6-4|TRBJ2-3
TGTGCCAGCAGTGATGGGACTAGCGGGAGTAACACAGATACGCAGTATTTT
CASSDGTSGSNTDTQYF
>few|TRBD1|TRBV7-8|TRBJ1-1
TGTGCCAGCAGTTTTCAGGGGGGGAACACTGAAGCCTTCTTT
CASSFQGGNTEAFF
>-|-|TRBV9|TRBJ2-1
TGTGCCAGCAGCATAAGCCACGGGAACTACAATGAGCAGTTCTTC
CASSISHGNYNEQFF
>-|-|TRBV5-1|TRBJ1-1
TGCGCCAGCAGCTTGGGGGCCCGAGCCGGCGGCACTGAAGCTTTCTTT
CASSLGARAGGTEAFF